The sequence of this T cell receptor beta chain was determined in a study of T cell changes during pregnancy in multiple sclerosis. This clone is medium-sized in the sample. TCRdb keeps only in-frame clones here, not all; method: immunoSEQ multiplex PCR. The sample carries tens of thousands of clones, about nine tenths recorded once. Trimming at V came to 1 base and at J to 3 bases, leaving 9 bases not matched to a gene. The CDR3 contains 17 residues. Germline loops: CDR1 SGHDT, CDR2 YYEEEE. This chain links TRBV5-6 with TRBJ2-7; 11 bases agree with TRBD2. The sequences come from CD4+ T cells from peripheral blood mononuclear cells, collected in the second trimester of pregnancy. The clonotype comes from a female donor with multiple sclerosis, enrolled in a pregnancy study. CDR3 coding DNA: TGTGCCAGCAGCTTGTTTGGGGCGACTAGCGGGATCTACGAGCAGTACTTC. Protein: CASSLFGATSGIYEQYF.